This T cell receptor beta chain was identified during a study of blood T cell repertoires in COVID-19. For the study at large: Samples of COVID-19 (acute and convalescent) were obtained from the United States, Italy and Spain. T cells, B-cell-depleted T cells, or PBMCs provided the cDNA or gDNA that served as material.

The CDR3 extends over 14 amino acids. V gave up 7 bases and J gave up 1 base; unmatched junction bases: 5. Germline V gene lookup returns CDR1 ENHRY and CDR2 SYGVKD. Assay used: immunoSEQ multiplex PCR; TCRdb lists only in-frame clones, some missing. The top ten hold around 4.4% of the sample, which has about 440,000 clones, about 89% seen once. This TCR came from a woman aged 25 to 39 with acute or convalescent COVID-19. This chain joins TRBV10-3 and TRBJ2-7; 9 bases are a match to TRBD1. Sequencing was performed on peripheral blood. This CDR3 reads CAITPGTGSYEQYF. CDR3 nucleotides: TGTGCCATCACCCCCGGGACAGGGTCCTACGAGCAGTACTTC.